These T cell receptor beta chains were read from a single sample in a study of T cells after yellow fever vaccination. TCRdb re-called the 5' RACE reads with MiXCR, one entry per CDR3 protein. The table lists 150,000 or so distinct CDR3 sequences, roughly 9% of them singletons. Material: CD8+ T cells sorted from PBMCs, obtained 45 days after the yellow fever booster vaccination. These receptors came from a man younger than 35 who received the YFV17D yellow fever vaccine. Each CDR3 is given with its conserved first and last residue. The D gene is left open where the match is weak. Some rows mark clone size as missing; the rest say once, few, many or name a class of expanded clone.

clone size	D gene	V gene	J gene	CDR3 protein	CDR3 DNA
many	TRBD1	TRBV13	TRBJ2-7	CASSSNGGQLGEQYF	TGTGCCAGCAGTTCCAATGGGGGACAGCTGGGCGAGCAGTACTTC
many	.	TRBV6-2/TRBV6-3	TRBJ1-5	CASSPNGYNQPQHF	TGTGCCAGCAGCCCCAATGGATACAATCAGCCCCAGCATTTT
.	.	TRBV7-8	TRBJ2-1	CASSRIAANEQFF	TGTGCCAGCAGCCGCATAGCGGCCAATGAGCAGTTCTTC
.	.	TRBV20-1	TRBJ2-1	CSARDRSITRPTGFGQFF	TGCAGTGCTAGAGATCGGTCAATAACTAGACCCACTGGGTTTGGGCAGTTCTTC
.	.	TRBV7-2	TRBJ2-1	CASSTMGWDEQFF	TGTGCCAGCAGCACGATGGGGTGGGATGAGCAGTTCTTC
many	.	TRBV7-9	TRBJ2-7	CASSFGRDGNEQYF	TGTGCCAGCAGCTTCGGCAGGGATGGGAACGAGCAGTACTTC
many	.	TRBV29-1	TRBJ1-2	CSSWNPGLSGYTF	TGCAGCTCATGGAATCCGGGACTCTCTGGCTACACCTTC
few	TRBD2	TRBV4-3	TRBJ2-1	CASMPVAGGTYNEQFF	TGCGCCAGCATGCCGGTTGCGGGGGGGACCTACAATGAGCAGTTCTTC
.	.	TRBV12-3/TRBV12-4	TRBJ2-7	CASSLAGKGSYEQYF	TGTGCCAGCAGTTTAGCGGGGAAGGGCTCCTACGAGCAGTACTTC
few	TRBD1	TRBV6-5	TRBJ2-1	CASSSSYYRGSSYNEQFF	TGTGCCAGCAGCTCCAGTTACTACAGGGGGAGCTCCTACAATGAGCAGTTCTTC
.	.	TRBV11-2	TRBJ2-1	CASSPYGGAGGAYNEQFF	TGTGCCAGCAGCCCATATGGTGGTGCCGGGGGCGCGTACAATGAGCAGTTCTTC
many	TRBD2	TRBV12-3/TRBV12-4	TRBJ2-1	CASTPRPTSGGAYNEQFF	TGTGCCAGCACCCCCCGGCCAACTAGCGGGGGGGCTTACAATGAGCAGTTCTTC
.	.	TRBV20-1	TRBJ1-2	CSARGGQDGYTF	TGCAGTGCTAGGGGGGGGCAGGACGGCTACACCTTC
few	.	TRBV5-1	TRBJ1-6	CASSSPGVNSPLHF	TGCGCCAGCAGCTCCCCAGGGGTTAATTCACCCCTCCACTTT
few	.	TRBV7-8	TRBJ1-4	CASSFRSGPNEKLFF	TGTGCCAGCAGCTTCCGCTCAGGGCCTAATGAAAAACTGTTTTTT
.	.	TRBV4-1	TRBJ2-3	CASSQERGVGTDTQYF	TGCGCCAGCAGCCAAGAGCGCGGGGTGGGCACAGATACGCAGTATTTT
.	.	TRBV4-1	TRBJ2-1	CASSQGTTPYNEQFF	TGCGCCAGCAGCCAAGGGACAACTCCTTACAATGAGCAGTTCTTC
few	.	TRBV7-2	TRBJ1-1	CASSPDRRGGTEAFF	TGTGCCAGCAGCCCCGACAGACGGGGGGGCACTGAAGCTTTCTTT
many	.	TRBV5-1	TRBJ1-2	CASSGVGDYGYTF	TGCGCCAGCAGCGGGGTTGGGGACTATGGCTACACCTTC
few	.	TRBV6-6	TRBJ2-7	CASSSRTVWEQYF	TGTGCCAGCAGTTCCCGGACGGTCTGGGAGCAGTACTTC
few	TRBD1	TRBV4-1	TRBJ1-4	CASSQDEDRSNEKLFF	TGCGCCAGCAGCCAAGACGAGGACAGGTCTAATGAAAAACTGTTTTTT
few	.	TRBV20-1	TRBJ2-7	CSARGGPIVYEQYF	TGCAGTGCTAGAGGGGGTCCTATAGTCTACGAGCAGTACTTC
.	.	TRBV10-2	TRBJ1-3	CASSESPGGSGNTIYF	TGCGCCAGCAGTGAGTCGCCGGGGGGCTCTGGAAACACCATATATTTT
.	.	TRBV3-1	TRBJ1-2	CASTISMGNWIYGYTF	TGTGCCAGCACCATATCCATGGGGAATTGGATCTATGGCTACACCTTC
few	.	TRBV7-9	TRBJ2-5	CASSDGSEETQYF	TGTGCCAGCAGTGACGGGTCGGAAGAGACCCAGTACTTC
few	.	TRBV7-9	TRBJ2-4	CASSLGTAKNIQYF	TGTGCCAGCAGCTTAGGGACAGCCAAAAACATTCAGTACTTC
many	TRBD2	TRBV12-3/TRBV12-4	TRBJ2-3	CASCLAGDTDTQYF	TGTGCCAGCTGCCTAGCGGGGGACACAGATACGCAGTATTTT